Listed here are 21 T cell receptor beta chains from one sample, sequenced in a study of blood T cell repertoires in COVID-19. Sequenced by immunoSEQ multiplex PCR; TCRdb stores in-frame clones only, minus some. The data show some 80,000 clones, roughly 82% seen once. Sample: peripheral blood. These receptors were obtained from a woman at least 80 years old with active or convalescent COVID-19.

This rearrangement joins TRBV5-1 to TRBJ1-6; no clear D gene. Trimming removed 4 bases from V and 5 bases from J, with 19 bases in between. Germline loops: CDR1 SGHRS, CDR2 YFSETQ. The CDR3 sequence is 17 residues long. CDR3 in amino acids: CASSPHLVSRDNSPLHF. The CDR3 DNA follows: TGCGCCAGCAGCCCTCATTTAGTCTCGAGGGATAATTCACCCCTCCACTTT.

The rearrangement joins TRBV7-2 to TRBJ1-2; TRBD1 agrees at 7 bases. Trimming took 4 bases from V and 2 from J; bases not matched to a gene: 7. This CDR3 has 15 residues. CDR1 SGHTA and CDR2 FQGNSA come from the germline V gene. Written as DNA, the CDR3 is TGTGCCAGCAGCTCCTCACTGACAGGGAACTATGGCTACACCTTC. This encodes CASSSSLTGNYGYTF.

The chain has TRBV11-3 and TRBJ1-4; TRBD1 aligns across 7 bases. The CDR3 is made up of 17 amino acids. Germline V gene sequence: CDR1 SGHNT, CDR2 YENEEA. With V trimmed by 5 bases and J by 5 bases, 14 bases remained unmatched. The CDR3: CASSVGPEQGWNEKLFF. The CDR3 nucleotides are TGTGCCAGCAGCGTTGGACCTGAACAGGGGTGGAATGAAAAACTGTTTTTT.

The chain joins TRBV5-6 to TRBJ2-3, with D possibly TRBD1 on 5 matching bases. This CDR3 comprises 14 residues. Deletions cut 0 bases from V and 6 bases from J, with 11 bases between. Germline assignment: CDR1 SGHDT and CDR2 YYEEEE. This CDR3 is CASSLVGARDTQYF. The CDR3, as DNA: TGTGCCAGCAGCTTGGTAGGGGCAAGGGATACGCAGTATTTT.

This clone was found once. Here the CDR3 DNA reads TGTGCCAGCAGCTTGAACAGGGGGACGGACACTGAAGCTTTCTTT. Residues: CASSLNRGTDTEAFF. The chain carries TRBV7-8 and TRBJ1-1, with 8 bases aligning to TRBD1. CDR3 length: 15 residues. With V trimmed by 3 bases and J by 3 bases, 6 bases remained unmatched. Germline CDR1 reads SGHVS; CDR2 reads FQNEAQ.

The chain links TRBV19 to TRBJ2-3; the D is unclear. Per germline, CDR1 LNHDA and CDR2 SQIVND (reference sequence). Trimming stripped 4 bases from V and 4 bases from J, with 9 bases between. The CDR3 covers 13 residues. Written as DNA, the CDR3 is TGTGCCAGTAGTAGAGACGAGGCAGATACGCAGTATTTT. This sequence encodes CASSRDEADTQYF.

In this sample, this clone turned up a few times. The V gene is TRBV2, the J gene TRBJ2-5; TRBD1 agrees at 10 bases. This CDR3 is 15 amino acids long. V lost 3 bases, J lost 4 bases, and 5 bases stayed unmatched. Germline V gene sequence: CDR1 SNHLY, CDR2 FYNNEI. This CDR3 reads CASSERTGGGETQYF. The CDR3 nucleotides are TGTGCCAGCAGTGAGAGGACAGGGGGAGGAGAGACCCAGTACTTC.

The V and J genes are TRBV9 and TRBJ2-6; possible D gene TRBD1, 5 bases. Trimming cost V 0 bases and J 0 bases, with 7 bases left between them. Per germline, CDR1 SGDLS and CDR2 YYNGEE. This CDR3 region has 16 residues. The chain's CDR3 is CASSVDRSSGANVLTF. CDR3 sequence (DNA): TGTGCCAGCAGCGTAGACAGGTCCTCTGGGGCCAACGTCCTGACTTTC.

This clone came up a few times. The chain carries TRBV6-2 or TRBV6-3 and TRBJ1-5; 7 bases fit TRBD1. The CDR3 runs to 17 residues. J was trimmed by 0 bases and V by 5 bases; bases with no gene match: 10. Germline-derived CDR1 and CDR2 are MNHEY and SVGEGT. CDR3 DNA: TGTGCCAGCAGTCTCTTCGGGGACAGTTATAGCAATCAGCCCCAGCATTTT. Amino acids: CASSLFGDSYSNQPQHF.

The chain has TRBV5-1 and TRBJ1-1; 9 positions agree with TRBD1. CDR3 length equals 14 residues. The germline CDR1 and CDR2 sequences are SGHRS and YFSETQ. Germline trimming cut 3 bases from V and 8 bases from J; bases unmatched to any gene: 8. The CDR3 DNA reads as TGCGCCAGCAGCTCCGGGACAGGGCAGGGAGAAGCTTTCTTT. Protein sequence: CASSSGTGQGEAFF.

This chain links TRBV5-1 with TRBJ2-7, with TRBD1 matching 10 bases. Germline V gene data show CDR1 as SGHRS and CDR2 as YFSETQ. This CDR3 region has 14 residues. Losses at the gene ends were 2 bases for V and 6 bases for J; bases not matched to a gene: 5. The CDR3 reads CASSFGTGEIEQYF. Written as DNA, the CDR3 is TGCGCCAGCAGCTTCGGGACAGGGGAGATCGAGCAGTACTTC.

In DNA, the CDR3 is TGTGCCAGCAGCCAAGTGGGCCCTATGGAGACCCAGTACTTC. Translation: CASSQVGPMETQYF. The chain joins TRBV3-1 (or the pseudogene TRBV3-2) to TRBJ2-5, with D unresolved. Germline CDR1 is LGHDT and CDR2 is YNNKEL (reference sequence). Between the trimmed V and J ends, which lost 1 base and 5 bases, there was a span of 11 bases. The CDR3 runs 14 residues.

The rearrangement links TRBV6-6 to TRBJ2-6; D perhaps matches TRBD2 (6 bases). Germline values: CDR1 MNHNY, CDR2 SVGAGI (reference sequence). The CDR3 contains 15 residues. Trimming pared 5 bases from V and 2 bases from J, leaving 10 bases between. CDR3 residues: CASSPGLPGANVLTF. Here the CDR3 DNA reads TGTGCCAGCAGTCCGGGACTTCCTGGGGCCAACGTCCTGACTTTC.

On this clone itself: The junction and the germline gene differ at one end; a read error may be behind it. Here the CDR3 DNA reads TGTGCCAGCTCTAATTTACGTCGCGCGGACTTC. Its protein product is CASSNLRRADF. The rearrangement links TRBV18 to TRBJ2-7; D gene uncertain. The CDR3 sequence is 11 residues long. Germline loops: CDR1 KGHSH, CDR2 LQKENI.

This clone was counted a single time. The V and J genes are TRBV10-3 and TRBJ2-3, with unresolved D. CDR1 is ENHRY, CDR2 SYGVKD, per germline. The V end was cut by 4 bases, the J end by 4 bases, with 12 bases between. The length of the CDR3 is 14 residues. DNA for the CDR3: TGTGCCATCAGTGCCCCCTCTTCTCCAGATACGCAGTATTTT. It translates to CAISAPSSPDTQYF.

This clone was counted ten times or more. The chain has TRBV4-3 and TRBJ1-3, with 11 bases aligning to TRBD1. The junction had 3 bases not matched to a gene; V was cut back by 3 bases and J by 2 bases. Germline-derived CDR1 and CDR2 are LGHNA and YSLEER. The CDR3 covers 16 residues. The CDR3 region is CASSQGQGGTGNTIYF. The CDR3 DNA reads TGCGCCAGCAGCCAGGGACAGGGGGGAACTGGAAACACCATATATTTT.

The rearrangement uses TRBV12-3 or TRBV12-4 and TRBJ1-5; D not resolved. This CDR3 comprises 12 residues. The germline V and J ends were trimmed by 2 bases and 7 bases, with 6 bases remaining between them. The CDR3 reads CASSLSLQPQHF. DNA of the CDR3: TGTGCCAGCAGTTTATCACTGCAGCCCCAGCATTTT.

DNA of the CDR3: TGTGCCAGCAGCCAAGAGAGGGGGGGGGCCCCAGGTGAGCAGTTCTTC. Encoded protein: CASSQERGGAPGEQFF. This sequence joins TRBV3-1 (or the pseudogene TRBV3-2) and TRBJ2-1; TRBD2 might be the D (7 bases). CDR1 is LGHDT and CDR2 is YNNKEL in the germline V gene (reference sequence). Trimming removed 0 bases at V and 9 bases at J, with 18 bases between. The CDR3 length is 16 residues.

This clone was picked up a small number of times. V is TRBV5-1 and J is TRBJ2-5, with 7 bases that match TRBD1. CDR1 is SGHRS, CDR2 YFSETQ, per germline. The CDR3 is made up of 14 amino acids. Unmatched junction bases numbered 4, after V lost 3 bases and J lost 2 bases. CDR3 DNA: TGCGCCAGCAGCTGGGACAGCTTACAAGAGACCCAGTACTTC. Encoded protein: CASSWDSLQETQYF.

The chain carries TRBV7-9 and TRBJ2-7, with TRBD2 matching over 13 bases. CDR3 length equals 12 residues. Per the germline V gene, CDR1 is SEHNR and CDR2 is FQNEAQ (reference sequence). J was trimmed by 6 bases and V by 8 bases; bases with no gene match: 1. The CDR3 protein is CASGLAGAEQYF. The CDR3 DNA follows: TGTGCCAGCGGACTAGCGGGGGCCGAGCAGTACTTC.

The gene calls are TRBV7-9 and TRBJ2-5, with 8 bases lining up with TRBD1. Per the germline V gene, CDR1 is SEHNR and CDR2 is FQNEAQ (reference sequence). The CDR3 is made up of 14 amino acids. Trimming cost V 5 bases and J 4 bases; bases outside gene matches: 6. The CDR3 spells CASSRQGLVETQYF. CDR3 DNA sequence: TGTGCCAGCAGCCGACAGGGGTTAGTAGAGACCCAGTACTTC.